This TCR beta chain was sequenced for a study of CD8 T cells in Susac syndrome. Findings of the study overall: It was acknowledged by the study that relatively few individuals were included in its TCR sequencing and HLA analysis.

This clonotype came up once. Its target is not known. RNA, at 0.5 to 1 ug, was reverse transcribed with random hexamers. TCRdb redid the calling of the immunoSEQ multiplex PCR reads with MiXCR, one entry per CDR3 protein. This table holds around 190,000 distinct CDR3 sequences, roughly 92% found once. V lost 0 bases to trimming and J lost 1 base, with 10 bases between them. The CDR3 is made up of 16 amino acids. The germline CDR1 and CDR2 sequences are ENHRY and SYGVKD. Sequencing of TCR beta covered CD8+ and CD4+ T cells obtained from blood. The sequence derives from a human donor in good health. The chain uses TRBV10-3 and TRBJ1-5; D remains unclear. Sequenced: CD4+ T cells from PBMCs. The CDR3 DNA sequence: TGTGCCATCAGTGAGTCGTTCCAAGGGAGCAATCAGCCCCAGCATTTT. Its protein product is CAISESFQGSNQPQHF.